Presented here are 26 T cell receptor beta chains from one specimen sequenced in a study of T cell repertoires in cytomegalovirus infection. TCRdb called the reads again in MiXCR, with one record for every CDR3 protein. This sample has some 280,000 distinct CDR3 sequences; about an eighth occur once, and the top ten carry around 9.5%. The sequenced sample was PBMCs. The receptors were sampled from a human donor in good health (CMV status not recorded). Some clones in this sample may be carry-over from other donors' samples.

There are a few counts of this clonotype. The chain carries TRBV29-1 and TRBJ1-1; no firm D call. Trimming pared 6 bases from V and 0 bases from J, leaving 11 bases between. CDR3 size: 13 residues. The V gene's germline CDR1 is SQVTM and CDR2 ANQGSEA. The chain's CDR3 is CSVVVTLNTEAFF. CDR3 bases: TGCAGCGTAGTGGTAACTCTGAACACTGAAGCTTTCTTT. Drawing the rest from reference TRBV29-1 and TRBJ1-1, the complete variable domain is SAVISQKPSRDICQRGTSLTIQCQVDSQVTMMFWYRQQPGQSLTLIATANQGSEATYESGFVIDKFPISRPNLTFSTLTVSNMSPEDSSIYLCSVVVTLNTEAFFGQGTRLTVV.

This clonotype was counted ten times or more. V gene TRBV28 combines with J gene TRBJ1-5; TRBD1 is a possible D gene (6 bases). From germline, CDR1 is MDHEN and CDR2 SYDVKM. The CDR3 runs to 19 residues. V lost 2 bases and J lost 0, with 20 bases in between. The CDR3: CASSLRADRPGGSNQPQHF. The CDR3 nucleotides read TGTGCCAGCAGTTTACGGGCGGACAGACCTGGAGGTAGCAATCAGCCCCAGCATTTT.

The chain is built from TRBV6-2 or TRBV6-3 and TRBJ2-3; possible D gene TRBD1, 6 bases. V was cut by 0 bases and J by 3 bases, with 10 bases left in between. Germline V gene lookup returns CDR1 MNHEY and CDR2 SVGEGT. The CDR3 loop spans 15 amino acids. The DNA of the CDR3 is TGTGCCAGCAGTTACTCAAGGGGGATTACAGATACGCAGTATTTT. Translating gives CASSYSRGITDTQYF.

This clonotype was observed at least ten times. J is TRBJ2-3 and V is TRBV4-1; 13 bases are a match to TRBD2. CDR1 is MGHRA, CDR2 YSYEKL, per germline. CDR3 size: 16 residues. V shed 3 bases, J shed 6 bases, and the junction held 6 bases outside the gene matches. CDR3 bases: TGCGCCAGCAGCCAGGCCGGGACTAGCGGGGCTGATACGCAGTATTTT. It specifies CASSQAGTSGADTQYF.

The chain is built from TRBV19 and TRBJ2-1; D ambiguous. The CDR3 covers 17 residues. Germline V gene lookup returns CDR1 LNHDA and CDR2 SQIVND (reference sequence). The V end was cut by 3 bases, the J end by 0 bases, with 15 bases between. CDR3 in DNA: TGTGCCAGTAGTATTTTTGGGTCGAGTAGCTCCTACAATGAGCAGTTCTTC. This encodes CASSIFGSSSSYNEQFF.

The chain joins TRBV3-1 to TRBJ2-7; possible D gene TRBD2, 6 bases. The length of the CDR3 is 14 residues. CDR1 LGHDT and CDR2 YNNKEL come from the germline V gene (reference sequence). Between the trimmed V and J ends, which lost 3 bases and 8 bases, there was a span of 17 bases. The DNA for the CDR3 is TGTGCCAGCAGCCAGGGGACTCAGCCCGGGAAGCAGTACTTC. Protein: CASSQGTQPGKQYF.

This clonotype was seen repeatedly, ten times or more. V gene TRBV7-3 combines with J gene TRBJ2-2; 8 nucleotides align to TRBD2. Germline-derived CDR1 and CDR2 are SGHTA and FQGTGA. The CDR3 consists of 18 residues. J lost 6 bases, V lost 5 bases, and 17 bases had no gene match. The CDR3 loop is CASSAGTRPGTRSGELFF. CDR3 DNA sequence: TGTGCCAGCAGCGCCGGGACTCGACCCGGGACTAGGTCCGGGGAGCTGTTTTTT.

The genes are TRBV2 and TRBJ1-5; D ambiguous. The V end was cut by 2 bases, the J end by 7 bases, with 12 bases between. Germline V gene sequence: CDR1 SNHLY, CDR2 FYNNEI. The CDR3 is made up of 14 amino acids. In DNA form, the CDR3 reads TGTGCCAGCAGTGAAACCCTCACGGGGCAGCCCCAGCATTTT. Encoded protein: CASSETLTGQPQHF.

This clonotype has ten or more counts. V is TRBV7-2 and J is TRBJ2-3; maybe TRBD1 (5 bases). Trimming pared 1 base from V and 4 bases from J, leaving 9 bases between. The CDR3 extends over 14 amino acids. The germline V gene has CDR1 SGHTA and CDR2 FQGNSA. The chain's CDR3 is CASSLDGRADTQYF. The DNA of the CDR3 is TGTGCCAGCAGCTTAGATGGCAGGGCAGATACGCAGTATTTT.

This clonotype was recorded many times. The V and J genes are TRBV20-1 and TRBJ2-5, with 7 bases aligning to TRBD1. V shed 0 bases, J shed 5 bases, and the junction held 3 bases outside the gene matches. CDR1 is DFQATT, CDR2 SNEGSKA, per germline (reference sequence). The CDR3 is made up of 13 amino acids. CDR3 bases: TGCAGTGCTAGAGAGACAGGGCTGGAGACCCAGTACTTC. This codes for CSARETGLETQYF.

The CDR3 bases are TGTGCCAGTAGTCCTCGAGGTAGCGGGGAGGTATACGGGGAGCTGTTTTTT. It encodes CASSPRGSGEVYGELFF. The rearrangement joins TRBV19 to TRBJ2-2, with 8 positions matching TRBD2. This CDR3 is built from 17 residues. CDR1 LNHDA and CDR2 SQIVND come from the germline V gene (reference sequence). The V gene end was trimmed by 5 bases and the J gene end by 7 bases; junction bases not matched to a gene: 15.

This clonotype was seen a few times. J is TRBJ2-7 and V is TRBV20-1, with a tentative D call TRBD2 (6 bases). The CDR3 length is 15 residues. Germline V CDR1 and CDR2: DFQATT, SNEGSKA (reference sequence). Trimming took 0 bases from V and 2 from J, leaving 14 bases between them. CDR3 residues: CSARDLQGGTYEQYF. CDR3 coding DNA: TGCAGTGCTAGAGATCTCCAGGGAGGCACCTACGAGCAGTACTTC.

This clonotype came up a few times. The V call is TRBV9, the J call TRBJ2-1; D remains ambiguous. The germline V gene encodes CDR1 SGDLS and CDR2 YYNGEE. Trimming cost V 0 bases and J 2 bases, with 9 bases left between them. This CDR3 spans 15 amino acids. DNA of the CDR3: TGTGCCAGCAGCGTAGGGTCTCGACCCTACAATGAGCAGTTCTTC. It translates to CASSVGSRPYNEQFF.

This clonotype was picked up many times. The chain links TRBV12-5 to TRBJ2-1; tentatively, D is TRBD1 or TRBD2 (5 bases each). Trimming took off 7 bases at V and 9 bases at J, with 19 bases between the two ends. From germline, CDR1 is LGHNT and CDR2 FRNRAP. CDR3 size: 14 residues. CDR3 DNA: TGTGCTAGTGCCCTTTCTGGTGGGGGTCTTGAGCAGTTCTTC. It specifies CASALSGGGLEQFF.

CDR3 sequence: CASSLDFGTANTEAFF. Written as DNA, the CDR3 is TGTGCCAGCAGTTTAGATTTCGGGACAGCGAACACTGAAGCTTTCTTT. The chain combines TRBV27 with TRBJ1-1; 7 nucleotides match TRBD1. With V trimmed by 2 bases and J by 1 base, 7 bases remained unmatched. The CDR3 covers 16 residues. Germline V gene sequence: CDR1 MNHEY, CDR2 SMNVEV (reference sequence).

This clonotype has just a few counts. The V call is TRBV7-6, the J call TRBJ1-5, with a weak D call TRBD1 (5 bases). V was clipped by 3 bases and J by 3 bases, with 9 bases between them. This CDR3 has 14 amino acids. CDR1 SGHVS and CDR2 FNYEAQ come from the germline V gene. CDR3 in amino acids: CASSFPGPNQPQHF. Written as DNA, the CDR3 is TGTGCCAGCAGCTTTCCGGGACCCAATCAGCCCCAGCATTTT.

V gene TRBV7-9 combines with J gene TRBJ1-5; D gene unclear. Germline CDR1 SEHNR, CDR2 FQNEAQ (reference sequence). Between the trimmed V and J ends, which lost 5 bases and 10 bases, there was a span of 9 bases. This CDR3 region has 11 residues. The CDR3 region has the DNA TGTGCCAGCAGCGCCTCGGGCCCCCAGCATTTT. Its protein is CASSASGPQHF.

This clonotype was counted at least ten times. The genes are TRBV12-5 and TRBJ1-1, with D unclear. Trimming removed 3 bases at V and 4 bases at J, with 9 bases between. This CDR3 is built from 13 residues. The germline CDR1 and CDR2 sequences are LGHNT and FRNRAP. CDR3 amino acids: CASGFRHLTEAFF. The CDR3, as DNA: TGTGCTAGTGGTTTCCGACACCTCACTGAAGCTTTCTTT.

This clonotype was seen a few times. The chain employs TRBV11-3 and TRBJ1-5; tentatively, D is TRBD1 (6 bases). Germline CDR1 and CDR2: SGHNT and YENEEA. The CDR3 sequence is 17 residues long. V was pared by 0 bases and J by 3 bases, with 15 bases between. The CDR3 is CASSLEALDSLNQPQHF. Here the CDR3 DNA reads TGTGCCAGCAGCTTAGAGGCATTGGACAGCCTCAATCAGCCCCAGCATTTT. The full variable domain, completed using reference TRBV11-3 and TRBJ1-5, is EAGVVQSPRYKIIEKKQPVAFWCNPISGHNTLYWYLQNLGQGPELLIRYENEEAVDDSQLPKDRFSAERLKGVDSTLKIQPAELGDSAVYLCASSLEALDSLNQPQHFGDGTRLSIL.

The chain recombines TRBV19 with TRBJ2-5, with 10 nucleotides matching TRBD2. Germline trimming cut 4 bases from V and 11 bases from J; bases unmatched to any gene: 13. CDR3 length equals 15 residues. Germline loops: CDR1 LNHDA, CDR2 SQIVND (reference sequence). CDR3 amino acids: CASSTRTSGGLWQYF. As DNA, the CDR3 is TGTGCCAGTAGTACCCGGACTAGCGGCGGGTTGTGGCAGTACTTC.

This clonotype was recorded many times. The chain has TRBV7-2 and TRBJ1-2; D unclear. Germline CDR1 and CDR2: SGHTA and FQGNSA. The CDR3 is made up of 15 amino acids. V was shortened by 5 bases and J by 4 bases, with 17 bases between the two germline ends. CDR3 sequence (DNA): TGTGCCAGCAGCCCACCGATCATTCGGGTCTATGGCTACACCTTC. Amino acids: CASSPPIIRVYGYTF.

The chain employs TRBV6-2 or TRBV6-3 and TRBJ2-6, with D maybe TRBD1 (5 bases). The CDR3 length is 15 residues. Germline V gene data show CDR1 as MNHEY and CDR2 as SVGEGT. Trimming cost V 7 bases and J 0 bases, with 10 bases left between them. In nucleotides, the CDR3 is TGTGCCAGCAAAACGGACAACTCTGGGGCCAACGTCCTGACTTTC. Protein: CASKTDNSGANVLTF.

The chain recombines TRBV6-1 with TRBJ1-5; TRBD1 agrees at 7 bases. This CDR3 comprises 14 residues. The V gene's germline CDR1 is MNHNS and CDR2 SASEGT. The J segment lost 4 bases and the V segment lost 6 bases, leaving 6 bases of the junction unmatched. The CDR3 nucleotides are TGTGCCAGCAGCCTTACAGGGGTAAATCAGCCCCAGCATTTT. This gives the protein CASSLTGVNQPQHF.

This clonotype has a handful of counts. CDR3 protein: CASSESPNRGYGYTF. CDR3 sequence (DNA): TGTGCCAGCAGTGAATCTCCTAACAGGGGCTATGGCTACACCTTC. V is TRBV25-1 and J is TRBJ1-2; 7 nucleotides align to TRBD1. Germline V gene lookup returns CDR1 MGHDK and CDR2 SYGVNS. This CDR3 contains 15 residues. After removal of 1 base from V and 4 bases from J, the junction contained 6 bases not matched to a gene.

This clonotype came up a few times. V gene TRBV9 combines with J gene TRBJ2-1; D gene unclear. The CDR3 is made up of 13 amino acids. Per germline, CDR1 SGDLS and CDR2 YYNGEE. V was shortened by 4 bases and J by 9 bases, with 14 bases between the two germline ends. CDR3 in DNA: TGTGCCAGCAGCCCTTGGGGATCGGGTGAGCAGTTCTTC. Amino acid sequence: CASSPWGSGEQFF. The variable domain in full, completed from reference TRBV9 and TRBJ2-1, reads DSGVTQTPKHLITATGQRVTLRCSPRSGDLSVYWYQQSLDQGLQFLIQYYNGEERAKGNILERFSAQQFPDLHSELNLSSLELGDSALYFCASSPWGSGEQFFGPGTRLTVL.

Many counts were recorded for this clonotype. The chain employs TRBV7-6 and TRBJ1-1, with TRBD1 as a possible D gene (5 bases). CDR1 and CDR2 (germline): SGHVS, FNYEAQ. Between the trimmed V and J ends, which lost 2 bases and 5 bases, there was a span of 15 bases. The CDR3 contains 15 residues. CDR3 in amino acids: CASSLRGTGLTEAFF. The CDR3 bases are TGTGCCAGCAGCTTACGGGGGACTGGACTAACTGAAGCTTTCTTT.